This is a list of T cell receptor beta chains from one sample in a study of T cells in tumors after PD-1 blockade. Profiled with immunoSEQ multiplex PCR; TCRdb holds only in-frame clones, not every one. The top ten clones hold around 15% of a sample with around 60,000 clones, 80% of them seen once. The sequences come from PBMCs, collected before anti-PD-1 treatment. The receptors were sampled from a human donor with basal cell carcinoma. The CDR3 runs from the conserved cysteine through the conserved F or W. D genes are given only for firm matches. Some rows have no size entry. The others give once, few or many, or a class for an expanded clone.

v_gene: TRBV9; j_gene: TRBJ2-5; d_gene: TRBD2; abundance: .; len: 16; CDR3aa: CASSGIGGGGQETQYF
v_gene: TRBV2; j_gene: TRBJ1-1; d_gene: .; abundance: .; len: 16; CDR3aa: CASSEEPATMNTEAFF
v_gene: TRBV6-2/TRBV6-3; j_gene: TRBJ2-7; d_gene: TRBD2; abundance: .; len: 15; CDR3aa: CASSRGLAGTYEQYF
v_gene: TRBV30; j_gene: TRBJ2-1; d_gene: .; abundance: .; len: 12; CDR3aa: CAWRDAGNEQFF
v_gene: TRBV10-3; j_gene: TRBJ2-3; d_gene: TRBD1; abundance: .; len: 14; CDR3aa: CAISAVGGPDTQYF
v_gene: TRBV5-4; j_gene: TRBJ2-7; d_gene: TRBD1; abundance: .; len: 15; CDR3aa: CASSLERGLAYEQYF
v_gene: TRBV9; j_gene: TRBJ2-5; d_gene: TRBD1; abundance: .; len: 16; CDR3aa: CASSVTTGGKQETQYF
v_gene: TRBV5-1; j_gene: TRBJ1-1; d_gene: .; abundance: .; len: 14; CDR3aa: CASNPLGLNTEAFF
v_gene: TRBV5-1; j_gene: TRBJ1-4; d_gene: TRBD1; abundance: once; len: 14; CDR3aa: CASSRGQREEKLFF
v_gene: TRBV6-2/TRBV6-3; j_gene: .; d_gene: .; abundance: .; len: 16; CDR3aa: CASSYSGRGALYEQYF
v_gene: TRBV13; j_gene: TRBJ2-1; d_gene: TRBD2; abundance: .; len: 14; CDR3aa: CASTRTSAKNEQFF
v_gene: TRBV2; j_gene: TRBJ2-5; d_gene: TRBD1; abundance: .; len: 13; CDR3aa: CASIRDSQETQYF
v_gene: TRBV19; j_gene: TRBJ2-7; d_gene: TRBD1; abundance: .; len: 13; CDR3aa: CASRGQVTYEQYF
v_gene: TRBV2; j_gene: TRBJ1-1; d_gene: TRBD1; abundance: few; len: 13; CDR3aa: CAITGTGVFEAFF
v_gene: TRBV19; j_gene: TRBJ1-2; d_gene: .; abundance: once; len: 13; CDR3aa: CASSPAGDYGYTF
v_gene: TRBV7-3; j_gene: TRBJ1-1; d_gene: .; abundance: .; len: 17; CDR3aa: CASSPGRVGYLNTEAFF
v_gene: TRBV6-6; j_gene: TRBJ1-6; d_gene: .; abundance: .; len: 12; CDR3aa: CASNEYNSPLHF
v_gene: TRBV9; j_gene: TRBJ2-5; d_gene: .; abundance: .; len: 13; CDR3aa: CASSVDREETQYF
v_gene: TRBV5-1; j_gene: TRBJ2-2; d_gene: TRBD1; abundance: .; len: 14; CDR3aa: CASSFTGDTGELFF
v_gene: TRBV2; j_gene: TRBJ1-5; d_gene: .; abundance: .; len: 13; CDR3aa: CASRADSGGPQHF
v_gene: TRBV12-5; j_gene: TRBJ1-4; d_gene: .; abundance: .; len: 13; CDR3aa: CASGLGTGGKLFF
v_gene: TRBV20-1; j_gene: TRBJ1-1; d_gene: .; abundance: .; len: 13; CDR3aa: CSASWGGATEAFF
v_gene: TRBV6-5; j_gene: TRBJ2-1; d_gene: TRBD2; abundance: .; len: 15; CDR3aa: CASSPLAGGHNEQFF
v_gene: TRBV19; j_gene: TRBJ2-2; d_gene: .; abundance: .; len: 14; CDR3aa: CASKTDKSSGELFF
v_gene: TRBV30; j_gene: TRBJ2-1; d_gene: TRBD2; abundance: .; len: 17; CDR3aa: CAWTGRGGDWSYNEQFF
v_gene: TRBV5-6; j_gene: TRBJ1-2; d_gene: .; abundance: .; len: 14; CDR3aa: CASSIGGLDYGYTF
v_gene: TRBV27; j_gene: TRBJ2-1; d_gene: .; abundance: .; len: 15; CDR3aa: CASSLKFPSYNEQFF
v_gene: TRBV7-9; j_gene: TRBJ1-6; d_gene: TRBD1; abundance: few; len: 13; CDR3aa: CASTGGLGSPLHF
v_gene: TRBV7-2; j_gene: TRBJ1-2; d_gene: .; abundance: .; len: 14; CDR3aa: CASSATRINYGYTF
v_gene: TRBV3-1/TRBV3-2; j_gene: TRBJ2-5; d_gene: .; abundance: .; len: 15; CDR3aa: CASSPFAGGGETQYF
v_gene: TRBV5-4; j_gene: TRBJ1-1; d_gene: TRBD1; abundance: once; len: 18; CDR3aa: CASSEYVPGQGQIEEAFF
v_gene: TRBV7-2; j_gene: TRBJ2-3; d_gene: .; abundance: .; len: 15; CDR3aa: CASSSPGAGTDTQYF
v_gene: TRBV7-9; j_gene: TRBJ1-2; d_gene: .; abundance: few; len: 14; CDR3aa: CASSKFENNYGYTF
v_gene: TRBV10-3; j_gene: TRBJ1-1; d_gene: .; abundance: .; len: 12; CDR3aa: CAISAGRTEAFF
v_gene: TRBV7-6; j_gene: TRBJ2-3; d_gene: TRBD2; abundance: .; len: 16; CDR3aa: CASSLMSGGASDTQYF
v_gene: TRBV15; j_gene: TRBJ1-1; d_gene: .; abundance: .; len: 13; CDR3aa: CATSGAGGTEAFF